This T cell receptor (beta chain) was captured in a study of shared clonotypes between healthy human individuals. Germline V CDR1 and CDR2: SGHRS, YFSETQ. There are 13 residues in the CDR3. V shed 4 bases and J shed 5 bases, with 10 bases lying between them. Naive CD8 cells were CD45RO-negative, positively selected for CCR7, excluding terminally differentiated effector memory CD45RA+ cells. Donors had no recently reported acute infections or vaccinations and were HIV-negative. Per the original methods: Junction-only sequences without quality scores were provided by ImmunoSEQ, so filtering was different. Sequenced by immunoSEQ multiplex PCR; TCRdb stores in-frame clones only, minus some. V and J calls plus clone size are reproduced from that table; the DNA served to infer D and trimming. The sample includes 800,000 to 950,000 clones, 96% of them seen just once. The study, taken as a whole, reports: When naive CD4 clonotypes were compared across several donors, roughly 4.9% were shared. Among the subsets, naive ones generally showed larger estimated richness than memory ones.

Of note for this clone: Its target is unknown.

The TCR comes from a man aged 25 to 45 in good health. Input material: naive CD8+ T cells sorted from blood. The chain combines TRBV5-1 with TRBJ2-1, with a weak D call TRBD2 (6 bases). CDR3 residues: CASSGGLNNEQFF. The CDR3 coding sequence is TGCGCCAGCAGCGGTGGACTAAACAATGAGCAGTTCTTC.